The 25 T cell receptor beta chains in this list originate from one sample, sequenced in a study of T cell responses to AZD1222 COVID-19 vaccine. Generated by immunoSEQ multiplex PCR, the TCRdb table keeps only in-frame clones and is missing some. The sample shows over 150,000 clones, 80% to 95% of them seen only once. Sequences were derived from peripheral blood, sampled 28 days after the second dose of the MenACWY control vaccine. Receptors were obtained from an adult who received the MenACWY meningococcal vaccine as a control.

The rearrangement joins TRBV30 to TRBJ2-7, with no clear D. CDR3 length equals 13 residues. Per germline, CDR1 GTSNPN and CDR2 SVGIG (reference sequence). The V gene lost 1 base and the J gene lost 3 bases, with 10 bases spanning the gap. DNA for the CDR3: TGTGCCTGGAGTGCCGATCGACTCTACGAGCAGTACTTC. Translating gives CAWSADRLYEQYF.

The V gene is TRBV7-2, the J gene TRBJ2-1; 15 bases match TRBD2. V lost 5 bases and J lost 0; bases outside the gene matches: 5. Germline CDR1 is SGHTA and CDR2 is FQGNSA. The CDR3 is made up of 18 amino acids. CDR3 loop: CASSPGLAGGSSYNEQFF. The CDR3 region has the DNA TGTGCCAGCAGCCCGGGACTAGCGGGGGGAAGCTCCTACAATGAGCAGTTCTTC.

This clone was observed once. The CDR3: CASSFATNEKLFF. DNA for the CDR3: TGTGCCAGCAGTTTCGCAACTAATGAAAAACTGTTTTTT. The rearrangement links TRBV6-5 to TRBJ1-4; D unresolved. The ends were cut back, 4 bases at V and 0 bases at J, with 3 bases in the middle. Per germline, CDR1 MNHEY and CDR2 SVGAGI. This CDR3 spans 13 amino acids.

J is TRBJ1-1 and V is TRBV7-2, with unresolved D. The CDR3 is 14 amino acids. Trimming took off 1 base at V and 2 bases at J, with 8 bases between the two ends. Looked up from germline, CDR1 is SGHTA and CDR2 is FQGNSA. In DNA form, the CDR3 reads TGTGCCAGCAGCTTAGGTGCGGTTAACACTGAAGCTTTCTTT. Amino acid sequence: CASSLGAVNTEAFF.

The DNA for the CDR3 is TGTGCCAGCAGTGCCGAGGAGACCCAGTACTTC. It specifies CASSAEETQYF. The chain uses TRBV2 and TRBJ2-5; no firm D call. Germline V gene sequence: CDR1 SNHLY, CDR2 FYNNEI. Between the trimmed V and J ends, which lost 4 bases and 5 bases, there was a span of 5 bases. This CDR3 has 11 residues. The full variable domain, with the rest looked up from reference TRBV2 and TRBJ2-5, is EPEVTQTPSHQVTQMGQEVILRCVPISNHLYFYWYRQILGQKVEFLVSFYNNEISEKSEIFDDQFSVERPDGSNFTLKIRSTKLEDSAMYFCASSAEETQYFGPGTRLLVL.

The rearrangement joins TRBV19 to TRBJ1-5; 7 bases fit TRBD1. After removal of 8 bases from V and 0 bases from J, the junction contained 13 bases not matched to a gene. CDR3 length equals 17 residues. The germline V gene encodes CDR1 LNHDA and CDR2 SQIVND (reference sequence). CDR3 in DNA: TGTGCCAGTGCGACAGGGTCCCGACCCTATAGCAATCAGCCCCAGCATTTT. It specifies CASATGSRPYSNQPQHF.

The chain is built from TRBV19 and TRBJ1-6, with D possibly TRBD1 on 6 matching bases. Germline V gene sequence: CDR1 LNHDA, CDR2 SQIVND (reference sequence). Trimming stripped 11 bases from V and 9 bases from J, with 23 bases between. The CDR3 is 15 amino acids. DNA for the CDR3: TGTGCCGCCTCGACGGGACCTTTAGGGGGTTCACCCCTCCACTTT. Its protein is CAASTGPLGGSPLHF.

This clone was detected only once. This chain connects TRBV7-2 to TRBJ2-1; 10 nucleotides match TRBD2. The CDR3 totals 15 residues. Germline lookup yields CDR1 SGHTA and CDR2 FQGNSA. Germline trimming cut 5 bases from V and 10 bases from J; bases unmatched to any gene: 11. CDR3 loop: CASSIGAGGPGEQFF. CDR3 sequence (DNA): TGTGCCAGCAGCATAGGAGCGGGGGGGCCGGGAGAGCAGTTCTTC.

A single count supports this clone. This chain joins TRBV18 and TRBJ2-5, with D possibly TRBD1 on 5 matching bases. There are 15 residues in the CDR3. Per the germline V gene, CDR1 is KGHSH and CDR2 is LQKENI. The V end lost 2 bases, the J end lost 5 bases, and 15 bases lay between the germline ends. CDR3 nucleotides: TGTGCCAGCTCACCAAGGGGCAACATGGGGGAGACCCAGTACTTC. Translation: CASSPRGNMGETQYF.

The gene calls are TRBV30 and TRBJ1-3; 9 nucleotides line up with TRBD1. The CDR3 is 14 residues long. CDR1 and CDR2 (germline): GTSNPN, SVGIG (reference sequence). V gave up 3 bases and J gave up 5 bases; unmatched junction bases: 5. CDR3 coding DNA: TGTGCCTGGAGGGACAGGGGAATTCGAAACACCATATATTTT. It encodes CAWRDRGIRNTIYF.

The genes are TRBV6-2 or TRBV6-3 and TRBJ1-5; no definite D call. Germline V gene sequence: CDR1 MNHEY, CDR2 SVGEGT. CDR3 size: 18 residues. V was trimmed by 5 bases and J by 0 bases, leaving 20 bases between them. CDR3 in amino acids: CASSPKPTASPSNQPQHF. The CDR3 nucleotides read TGTGCCAGCAGTCCGAAACCAACAGCCTCTCCTAGCAATCAGCCCCAGCATTTT.

The chain joins TRBV21-1 to TRBJ2-5; TRBD1, as called in the table, went unchecked against the DNA. TRBV21-1 is termed a pseudogene. CDR3 length equals 14 residues. The CDR3 sequence: CASSKWTGMKTQYF. The CDR3 DNA reads as TGTGCCAGCAGCAAATGGACAGGGATGAAGACCCAGTACTTC.

The chain is built from TRBV27 and TRBJ1-6; D gene unclear. CDR3 length equals 16 residues. Germline CDR1 and CDR2: MNHEY and SMNVEV (reference sequence). Trimming left V 1 base short and J 7 bases short, with 14 bases between. CDR3 sequence: CASSLWVTPPNSPLHF. The CDR3 DNA follows: TGTGCCAGCAGTTTATGGGTAACGCCGCCAAATTCACCCCTCCACTTT.

This clone was recorded once. This chain joins TRBV4-3 and TRBJ2-3; D possibly matches TRBD1 or TRBD2 (6 bases each). V was shortened by 0 bases and J by 4 bases, with 11 bases between the two germline ends. CDR1 LGHNA and CDR2 YSLEER come from the germline V gene. This CDR3 comprises 15 residues. CDR3 sequence: CASSQDGGHADTQYF. CDR3 nucleotides: TGCGCCAGCAGCCAAGATGGGGGGCACGCAGATACGCAGTATTTT.

The chain combines TRBV18 with TRBJ1-1; D is uncertain. CDR1 is KGHSH, CDR2 LQKENI, per germline. The CDR3 is 17 amino acids. Trimming removed 3 bases at V and 2 bases at J, with 19 bases between. CDR3 residues: CASSPRSFPSFNTEAFF. The CDR3 DNA is TGTGCCAGCTCACCCCGGAGCTTCCCCAGTTTTAACACTGAAGCTTTCTTT. Based on the CDR3 plus reference TRBV18 and TRBJ1-1, the full variable domain is NAGVMQNPRHLVRRRGQEARLRCSPMKGHSHVYWYRQLPEEGLKFMVYLQKENIIDESGMPKERFSAEFPKEGPSILRIQQVVRGDSAAYFCASSPRSFPSFNTEAFFGQGTRLTVV.

The V and J genes are TRBV27 and TRBJ2-2; D is perhaps TRBD1 (6 bases). This CDR3 comprises 14 residues. CDR1 is MNHEY and CDR2 is SMNVEV in the germline V gene (reference sequence). Between the trimmed V and J ends, which lost 5 bases and 7 bases, there was a span of 14 bases. In DNA, the CDR3 is TGTGCCAGCAGTCCGAGACAGGACGTCGGGGAGCTGTTTTTT. Translating it yields CASSPRQDVGELFF.

J is TRBJ2-1 and V is TRBV21-1; TRBD1, the D gene given by the table, was not confirmed from the DNA. TRBV21-1 is shown as a pseudogene. The CDR3 has 16 residues. The CDR3 protein is CASSKGGTGGVNEQFF. The CDR3 bases are TGTGCCAGCAGCAAAGGTGGGACAGGGGGAGTGAATGAGCAGTTCTTC.

The rearrangement links TRBV6-5 to TRBJ2-5; 10 nucleotides agree with TRBD1. J lost 4 bases, V lost 6 bases, and 8 bases had no gene match. This CDR3 spans 15 amino acids. Per the germline V gene, CDR1 is MNHEY and CDR2 is SVGAGI. The CDR3 loop reads CASSPSRTGGETQYF. The CDR3 DNA sequence: TGTGCCAGCAGCCCGAGCCGGACAGGGGGAGAGACCCAGTACTTC.

This sequence joins TRBV21-1 and TRBJ1-5; no check of the table's D call, TRBD1, against the DNA was made. TRBV21-1 is a documented pseudogene. This CDR3 is built from 18 residues. The CDR3 nucleotides read TGTGCCAGCCGCCCCCGGGACAGGGGGTCGCTGTACAATCAGCCCCAGCATTTT. It specifies CASRPRDRGSLYNQPQHF.

This rearrangement joins TRBV29-1 to TRBJ1-1; D perhaps matches TRBD1 (6 bases). The CDR3 consists of 13 residues. Germline CDR1 reads SQVTM; CDR2 reads ANQGSEA. The V and J ends lost 3 bases and 0 bases respectively, with 8 bases between them. CDR3 residues: CSVEGHLNTEAFF. CDR3 DNA sequence: TGCAGCGTTGAGGGACACTTGAACACTGAAGCTTTCTTT.

The V and J genes are TRBV3-1 (or the pseudogene TRBV3-2) and TRBJ2-1; D ambiguous. The CDR3 has 12 amino acids. The germline CDR1 and CDR2 sequences are LGHDT and YNNKEL (reference sequence). Trimming cost V 5 bases and J 9 bases, with 11 bases left between them. The CDR3 region is CASSDNRGEQFF. The CDR3 coding sequence is TGTGCCAGCAGCGATAACAGAGGTGAGCAGTTCTTC.

The rearrangement uses TRBV4-2 and TRBJ1-4; 9 nucleotides agree with TRBD1. V lost 4 bases and J lost 5; bases outside the gene matches: 2. CDR1 LGHNA and CDR2 YNFKEQ come from the germline V gene. The CDR3 runs to 14 residues. The CDR3 here is CASSRGQGNEKLFF. The CDR3 nucleotides are TGTGCCAGCAGCCGAGGACAGGGGAATGAAAAACTGTTTTTT.

This chain connects TRBV3-1 (or the pseudogene TRBV3-2) to TRBJ2-7; 13 bases are shared with TRBD2. Germline V CDR1 and CDR2: LGHDT, YNNKEL (reference sequence). The CDR3 has 15 amino acids. Trimming at V came to 6 bases and at J to 4 bases, leaving 6 bases not matched to a gene. The CDR3 nucleotides are TGTGCCAGCAGTTCCACTAGCGGGGGGGAATACGAGCAGTACTTC. This gives the protein CASSSTSGGEYEQYF.

This clone was counted a single time. The chain employs TRBV18 and TRBJ2-7, with D possibly called TRBD1 or TRBD2 (6 bases each). Deletions cut 4 bases from V and 2 bases from J, with 9 bases between. Germline CDR1 reads KGHSH; CDR2 reads LQKENI. The CDR3 contains 13 residues. CDR3 in amino acids: CASSRGDTYEQYF. The CDR3 region has the DNA TGTGCCAGCTCACGGGGGGACACCTACGAGCAGTACTTC. The full variable domain, rest sourced from reference TRBV18 and TRBJ2-7, is NAGVMQNPRHLVRRRGQEARLRCSPMKGHSHVYWYRQLPEEGLKFMVYLQKENIIDESGMPKERFSAEFPKEGPSILRIQQVVRGDSAAYFCASSRGDTYEQYFGPGTRLTVT.

V is TRBV4-1 and J is TRBJ1-5, with 10 positions matching TRBD1. Germline V gives CDR1 MGHRA, CDR2 YSYEKL. CDR3 length: 15 amino acids. With 3 bases clipped from V and 5 bases from J, the junction kept 4 bases outside the gene matches. This CDR3 reads CASSQGDRGDQPQHF. In nucleotides, the CDR3 is TGCGCCAGCAGCCAGGGGGACAGGGGTGATCAGCCCCAGCATTTT.